This T cell receptor beta chain was observed in a study of CD8 T cells in Susac syndrome. The CDR3 runs 14 residues. Germline CDR1 reads SGHDT; CDR2 reads YYEEEE. V was trimmed by 0 bases and J by 8 bases, leaving 12 bases between them. Patients with stable or active relapsing-remitting disease, all of them treatment-naive, made up the multiple sclerosis controls. RNA was extracted with the RNeasy kit, and a quantity of 0.5 to 1 ug was reverse transcribed using random hexamers. Each CDR3 protein is one row after TCRdb ran MiXCR on the immunoSEQ multiplex PCR reads. The table shows about 300,000 distinct CDR3 sequences, with approximately 81% occurring only once.

The chain uses TRBV5-6 and TRBJ2-1, with D possibly being TRBD1 (5 bases). The specimen sequenced was CD8+ T cells from PBMCs. This clonotype was sampled from a human donor with multiple sclerosis. The CDR3 DNA follows: TGTGCCAGCAGCTTGGGACAGAATTTATATGAGCAGTTCTTC. Translated, it gives CASSLGQNLYEQFF.